Each of the 18 T cell receptor beta chains below was sequenced from the same sample in a study of PD-L1 blockade in urothelial cancer. Sequencing was performed with immunoSEQ multiplex PCR; in TCRdb, only in-frame clones are kept and a portion is missing. Among approximately 34,000 clones listed, around 80% were seen once. The sequencing here drew on PBMCs, taken around atezolizumab (anti-PD-L1) treatment. The receptors shown here come from a man aged 55 to 69 with urothelial cancer.

V gene TRBV5-8 combines with J gene TRBJ2-3; 7 bases are a match to TRBD1. The junction had 9 bases not matched to a gene; V was cut back by 4 bases and J by 4 bases. Germline V CDR1 and CDR2: SGHTS, YDEGEE. The CDR3 totals 15 residues. CDR3 DNA sequence: TGTGCCAGCAGCGCCCACAGGGGTACGGCAGATACGCAGTATTTT. Protein: CASSAHRGTADTQYF.

The V gene is TRBV19, the J gene TRBJ2-6; D might be TRBD1 (5 bases). V was shortened by 7 bases and J by 2 bases, with 12 bases between the two germline ends. Germline-derived CDR1 and CDR2 are LNHDA and SQIVND (reference sequence). This CDR3 comprises 15 residues. The DNA of the CDR3 is TGTGCCAGTAATCCAGGGTCGGCTGGGGCCAACGTCCTGACTTTC. Protein: CASNPGSAGANVLTF.

The V gene is TRBV6-1, the J gene TRBJ1-2; 8 positions agree with TRBD1. The length of the CDR3 is 13 residues. V shed 7 bases and J 7 bases; nucleotides not matched to a gene: 8. The germline gives CDR1 MNHNS, CDR2 SASEGT. The CDR3: CASTMDRVIGYTF. CDR3 nucleotide sequence: TGTGCCAGCACCATGGACAGGGTTATTGGCTACACCTTC.

The V gene is TRBV2, the J gene TRBJ2-3, with a weak D call TRBD2 (5 bases). Trimming shortened V by 5 bases and J by 1 base, and 10 bases separated the two germline ends. This CDR3 comprises 14 residues. Germline V gives CDR1 SNHLY, CDR2 FYNNEI. CDR3 region: CASSWELGTDTQYF. The CDR3 bases are TGTGCCAGCAGTTGGGAGCTAGGCACAGATACGCAGTATTTT.

This chain links TRBV18 with TRBJ1-3, with a tentative D call TRBD1 (5 bases). Germline V gene sequence: CDR1 KGHSH, CDR2 LQKENI. The CDR3 sequence is 15 residues long. V gave up 3 bases and J gave up 3 bases, with 12 bases separating them. Written as DNA, the CDR3 is TGTGCCAGCTCACCGCTGCAGGGAGGTGGAAACACCATATATTTT. Residues: CASSPLQGGGNTIYF.

The chain combines TRBV6-6 with TRBJ2-3; 9 bases are a match to TRBD2. V shed 5 bases, J shed 3 bases, and the junction held 6 bases outside the gene matches. The V gene's germline CDR1 is MNHNY and CDR2 SVGAGI (reference sequence). The CDR3 extends over 15 amino acids. CDR3 nucleotide sequence: TGTGCCAGCAGTCATAGCGGGAGTGGTACAGATACGCAGTATTTT. This encodes CASSHSGSGTDTQYF.

This chain links TRBV10-3 with TRBJ1-5, with TRBD1 as a possible D gene (5 bases). This CDR3 is 13 amino acids long. CDR1 is ENHRY and CDR2 is SYGVKD in the germline V gene. The ends were cut back, 0 bases at V and 5 bases at J, with 5 bases in the middle. For the CDR3, the DNA is TGTGCCATCAGTGAGTCCAGGGATCAGCCCCAGCATTTT. Encoded protein: CAISESRDQPQHF.

This sequence joins TRBV10-2 and TRBJ1-1; D is ambiguous. The V end was cut by 6 bases, the J end by 1 base, with 12 bases between. The CDR3 contains 14 residues. The germline CDR1 and CDR2 sequences are WSHSY and SAAADI. The CDR3 DNA sequence: TGCGCCAGCAGGGCAACAGAATGGAACACTGAAGCTTTCTTT. Protein sequence: CASRATEWNTEAFF.

This clone was recorded once. The CDR3 nucleotides read TGCGCCAGCAGCTTGGACTTTTACGAGCAGTACTTC. Residues: CASSLDFYEQYF. V is TRBV5-1 and J is TRBJ2-7; D is uncertain. The V end was cut by 0 bases, the J end by 4 bases, with 5 bases between. Germline lookup yields CDR1 SGHRS and CDR2 YFSETQ. This CDR3 is built from 12 residues. The full variable domain, rest sourced from reference TRBV5-1 and TRBJ2-7, is KAGVTQTPRYLIKTRGQQVTLSCSPISGHRSVSWYQQTPGQGLQFLFEYFSETQRNKGNFPGRFSGRQFSNSRSEMNVSTLELGDSALYLCASSLDFYEQYFGPGTRLTVT.

This clone came up a few times. CDR3 sequence (DNA): TGTGCCAGCAGTGCCGCGGGGGGTAACGAGCAGTACTTC. Translation gives CASSAAGGNEQYF. This sequence joins TRBV28 and TRBJ2-7, with 8 bases lining up with TRBD2. CDR1 and CDR2 from the germline V gene are MDHEN and SYDVKM. After removal of 5 bases from V and 5 bases from J, the junction contained 5 bases not matched to a gene. CDR3 length: 13 residues.

The chain recombines TRBV19 with TRBJ1-1; D ambiguous. Germline CDR1 is LNHDA and CDR2 is SQIVND (reference sequence). V dropped 0 bases and J dropped 4 bases, with 9 bases sitting between them. The length of the CDR3 is 14 residues. CDR3 region: CASSIDLYSTEAFF. The CDR3 coding sequence is TGTGCCAGTAGTATAGATCTATACAGCACTGAAGCTTTCTTT.

The rearrangement links TRBV5-1 to TRBJ1-4, with TRBD1 identical over 9 bases. This CDR3 is 16 amino acids long. The trim removed 5 bases at V and 8 bases at J, leaving 13 bases unmatched. The germline gives CDR1 SGHRS, CDR2 YFSETQ. This chain's CDR3 is CASSLGPRDRAEKLFF. In DNA, the CDR3 is TGCGCCAGCAGTCTGGGACCCAGGGACAGGGCCGAAAAACTGTTTTTT.

The chain combines TRBV6-5 with TRBJ1-1, with D unresolved. Per germline, CDR1 MNHEY and CDR2 SVGAGI. This CDR3 comprises 11 residues. The V end was cut by 5 bases, the J end by 8 bases, with 9 bases between. CDR3 DNA: TGTGCCAGCAGTCTATCCGTGGAAGCTTTCTTT. Protein product: CASSLSVEAFF.

In DNA form, the CDR3 reads TGTGCCAGCAGTTCCGGGTATGGCTACACCTTC. Translation gives CASSSGYGYTF. The chain uses TRBV27 and TRBJ1-2, with D hard to call. The CDR3 is 11 amino acids. Germline V gene lookup returns CDR1 MNHEY and CDR2 SMNVEV (reference sequence). V dropped 4 bases and J dropped 5 bases, with 5 bases sitting between them.

The chain combines TRBV6-5 with TRBJ1-1, with D tentatively TRBD1 (6 bases). The germline V gene has CDR1 MNHEY and CDR2 SVGAGI. The CDR3 length is 15 residues. V was shortened by 5 bases and J by 1 base, with 14 bases between the two germline ends. CDR3 region: CASSQPGTRNTEAFF. The CDR3 coding sequence is TGTGCCAGCAGTCAGCCGGGGACACGGAACACTGAAGCTTTCTTT.

This chain joins TRBV5-6 and TRBJ2-5, with a possible D match to TRBD1 (6 bases). V was trimmed by 4 bases and J by 1 base, leaving 20 bases between them. CDR3 length: 17 residues. The germline V gene has CDR1 SGHDT and CDR2 YYEEEE. CDR3 loop: CASSPLLSGDVQETQYF. The CDR3 DNA reads TGTGCCAGCAGCCCACTCCTTTCAGGGGACGTCCAAGAGACCCAGTACTTC.

This chain links TRBV6-5 with TRBJ1-1; 8 nucleotides align to TRBD1. V dropped 7 bases and J dropped 4; count of bases not matched to a gene: 5. The CDR3 has 13 amino acids. Germline-derived CDR1 and CDR2 are MNHEY and SVGAGI. The CDR3, as DNA: TGTGCCAGCACCCGACAGGGGAGCACTGAAGCTTTCTTT. Protein product: CASTRQGSTEAFF.

This chain uses TRBV5-1 with TRBJ1-1; 9 bases agree with TRBD1. V shed 2 bases and J 1 base; nucleotides not matched to a gene: 6. Germline CDR1 is SGHRS and CDR2 is YFSETQ. This CDR3 has 16 amino acids. The chain's CDR3 is CASSLSTGGTNTEAFF. The CDR3 DNA is TGCGCCAGCAGCTTATCGACAGGGGGAACGAACACTGAAGCTTTCTTT.